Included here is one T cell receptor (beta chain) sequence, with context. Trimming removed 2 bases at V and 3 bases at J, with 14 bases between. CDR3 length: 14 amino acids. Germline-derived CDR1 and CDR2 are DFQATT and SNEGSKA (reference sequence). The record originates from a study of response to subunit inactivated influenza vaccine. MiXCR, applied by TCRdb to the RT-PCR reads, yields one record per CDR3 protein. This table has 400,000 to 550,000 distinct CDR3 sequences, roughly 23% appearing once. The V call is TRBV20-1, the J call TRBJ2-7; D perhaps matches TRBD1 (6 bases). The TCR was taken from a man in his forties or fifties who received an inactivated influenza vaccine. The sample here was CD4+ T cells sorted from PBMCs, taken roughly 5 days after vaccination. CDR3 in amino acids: CSARRGQGFYEQYF. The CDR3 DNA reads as TGCAGTGCTAGACGTGGGCAGGGGTTCTACGAGCAGTACTTC.